This T cell receptor beta chain was documented in a study of blood T cells in healthy people across ages. Study-level points and caveats: Lack of knowledge of donor CMV status possibly confounded expanded clonotype changes.

Points on this clonotype: What it binds is unknown. The junction and the germline gene differ at one end; a read error may be behind it.

From germline, CDR1 is LGHNA and CDR2 YNFKEQ. The CDR3 consists of 15 residues. Alongside a J-beta primer mix, a sample-barcoded 5' primer served in a second PCR lasting roughly 7 to 12 cycles. TCRdb reanalysed the 5' RACE reads using MiXCR and keeps one entry per CDR3 protein. Altogether fewer than 2 million distinct CDR3 sequences are present, roughly two fifths being singletons, with the ten largest covering around 23%. This rearrangement joins TRBV4-2 to TRBJ2-1; TRBD2 matches 7 bases. Sample: blood. This clonotype was sampled from a human donor in good health. The CDR3 coding sequence is TGTACCAGCAGCCAACCGGGACTAAGCATCGATGAGCAGTTCTTC. Translating it yields CTSSQPGLSIDEQFF.